This T cell receptor (beta chain) was observed in a study of blood T cell repertoires in COVID-19. Study at large: Researchers got acute and convalescent COVID-19 samples from the United States, Italy and Spain. Nucleic acid was either cDNA or gDNA, and it came from T cells, B-cell-depleted T cells, or PBMCs.

Per the authors' pipeline: The authors estimated nucleated cell counts from reference gene primer amplification. Using immunoSEQ multiplex PCR, the repertoire was profiled, and TCRdb retains in-frame clones only, with some absent. V and J calls plus clone size are reproduced from that table; the DNA served to infer D and trimming. The table shows about 160,000 clones, with roughly 88% occurring only once. The CDR3 contains 15 residues. Trimming removed 8 bases at V and 0 bases at J, with 14 bases between. Germline V gene lookup returns CDR1 SNHLY and CDR2 FYNNEI. The chain joins TRBV2 to TRBJ1-5; D perhaps matches TRBD1 (6 bases). Specimen: peripheral blood. This clonotype was obtained from a woman over 75 with active or convalescent COVID-19. CDR3: CASGGQSNSNQPQHF. The CDR3 DNA follows: TGTGCCAGCGGAGGACAGTCTAATAGCAATCAGCCCCAGCATTTT.